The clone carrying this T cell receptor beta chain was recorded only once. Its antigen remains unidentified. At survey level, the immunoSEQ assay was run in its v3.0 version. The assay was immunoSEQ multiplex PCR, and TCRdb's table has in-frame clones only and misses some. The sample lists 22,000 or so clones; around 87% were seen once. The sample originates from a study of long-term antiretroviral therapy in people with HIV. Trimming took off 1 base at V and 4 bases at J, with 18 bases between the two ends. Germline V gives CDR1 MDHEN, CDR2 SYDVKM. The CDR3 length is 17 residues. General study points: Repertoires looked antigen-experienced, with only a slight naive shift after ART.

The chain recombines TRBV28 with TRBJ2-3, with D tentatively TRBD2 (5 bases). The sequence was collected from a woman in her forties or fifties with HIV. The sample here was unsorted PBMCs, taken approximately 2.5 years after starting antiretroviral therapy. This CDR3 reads CASSLYLGSTLSDTQYF. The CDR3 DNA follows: TGTGCCAGCAGTTTATACTTGGGGAGTACTCTGTCAGATACGCAGTATTTT.